These T cell receptor beta chains were read from a single sample in a study of T cell repertoires in cytomegalovirus infection. TCRdb itself ran the reads through MiXCR, one entry per CDR3 protein. The sample holds 740,000 or so distinct CDR3 sequences, approximately 34% seen once. The specimen sequenced was PBMCs. These receptors all come from a human donor in good health (CMV status not recorded). Some clones in this sample may be carry-over from other donors' samples. The CDR3 runs from the conserved cysteine through the conserved F or W. D genes are given only for firm matches. Size tells how often a clone was seen (once, few, many) or the class of an expanded clone, and some rows leave it out.

>TRBJ2-6|TRBV24-1|.|.
CATSDTGSGANVLNF
TGTGCCACCAGTGACACAGGCTCTGGGGCCAACGTCCTGAATTTC
>TRBJ2-2|TRBV4-1|.|.
CASSQERGSNTGELFF
TGCGCCAGCAGCCAAGAAAGAGGATCGAACACCGGGGAGCTGTTTTTT
>TRBJ2-5|TRBV10-3|TRBD1|.
CTISESTGGVETQYF
TGTACCATCAGTGAGTCGACAGGGGGCGTAGAGACCCAGTACTTC
>TRBJ2-7|TRBV2|.|.
CASSERSPSYEQYF
TGTGCCAGCAGTGAGAGGAGTCCCTCCTACGAGCAGTACTTC
>TRBJ1-5|TRBV6-6|.|few
CASNTGTKNQPQHF
TGTGCCAGCAACACCGGGACAAAGAATCAGCCCCAGCATTTT
>TRBJ1-5|TRBV12-3/TRBV12-4|.|many
CASSPERGGNQPQHF
TGTGCCAGCAGCCCTGAAAGGGGTGGCAATCAGCCCCAGCATTTT
>TRBJ2-5|TRBV9|TRBD2|few
CASSVGVAGGETQYF
TGTGCCAGCAGCGTAGGAGTGGCGGGGGGCGAGACCCAGTACTTC
>TRBJ2-5|TRBV7-2|.|many
CASSSNRDHLVF
TGTGCCAGCAGCAGCAACCGGGACCACCTAGTCTTC
>TRBJ2-4|TRBV18|TRBD1|.
CASSPPDRGRSAGQYF
TGTGCCAGCTCACCACCGGACAGGGGGCGAAGCGCTGGACAGTACTTC
>TRBJ2-1|TRBV15|TRBD2|.
CATTPAGWANNEQFF
TGTGCCACCACACCAGCGGGATGGGCCAATAATGAGCAGTTCTTC
>TRBJ2-1|TRBV7-2|.|few
CASSLGFPDSYNEQFF
TGTGCCAGCAGCTTAGGGTTCCCGGACTCCTACAATGAGCAGTTCTTC
>TRBJ1-1|TRBV7-9|TRBD1|few
CASSFHPETGDTEAFF
TGTGCCAGCAGCTTCCACCCCGAGACAGGGGACACTGAAGCTTTCTTT
>TRBJ2-7|TRBV7-9|TRBD2|.
CASSGGTSGPHYEQYF
TGTGCCAGCAGCGGGGGGACTAGCGGGCCACACTACGAGCAGTACTTC
>TRBJ1-1|TRBV20-1|TRBD1|.
CSAPGTALNTEAFF
TGCAGTGCCCCGGGGACAGCCTTGAACACTGAAGCTTTCTTT
>TRBJ2-7|TRBV27|.|.
CASSLAAESYEQYF
TGTGCCAGCAGTTTGGCAGCCGAGTCCTACGAGCAGTACTTC
>TRBJ2-2|TRBV19|TRBD2|.
CATGTSVYTGELFF
TGTGCCACAGGGACTAGCGTCTACACCGGGGAGCTGTTTTTT
>TRBJ1-6|TRBV7-2|.|many
CASSLEAGYNSPLHF
TGTGCCAGCAGCTTAGAGGCCGGGTATAATTCACCCCTCCACTTT
>TRBJ1-1|TRBV19|.|.
CASSIQATGTEAFF
TGTGCCAGTAGTATCCAGGCGACTGGCACTGAAGCTTTCTTT
>TRBJ1-2|TRBV7-9|.|.
CASSRTDGYGYAF
TGTGCCAGCAGCCGAACCGACGGCTATGGCTACGCCTTC
>TRBJ2-5|TRBV3-1|TRBD2|.
CASSQGLAGGPEETQYF
TGTGCCAGCAGCCAAGGGCTAGCGGGGGGGCCCGAAGAGACCCAGTACTTC
>TRBJ1-1|TRBV28|.|.
CASSLWGGSGGSEAFF
TGTGCCAGCAGTTTATGGGGCGGCTCGGGAGGGTCTGAAGCTTTCTTT
>TRBJ2-7|TRBV6-1|.|.
CASSRGGNFYEQYF
TGTGCCAGCAGCCGAGGGGGAAACTTCTACGAGCAGTACTTC
>TRBJ2-3|TRBV6-2/TRBV6-3|TRBD2|few
CASTLNGLAGLTDTQYF
TGTGCCAGCACCCTCAACGGACTAGCGGGACTCACAGATACGCAGTATTTT
>TRBJ2-2|TRBV28|.|few
CASRGATNTGELFF
TGTGCCAGCAGGGGGGCTACGAACACCGGGGAGCTGTTTTTT
>TRBJ2-3|TRBV6-4|.|many
CASSDSVGSAPTDTQYF
TGTGCCAGCAGTGACTCGGTGGGGAGCGCACCCACAGATACGCAGTATTTT
>TRBJ2-1|TRBV11-3|TRBD1|few
CASSTRQGANEQFF
TGTGCCAGCAGCACTCGACAGGGGGCGAATGAGCAGTTCTTC
>TRBJ2-3|TRBV28|.|.
CASSLSRTRYF
TGTGCCAGCAGTTTATCCCGGACGAGGTATTTT
>TRBJ2-5|TRBV29-1|TRBD2|few
CSVEGLAAQETQYF
TGCAGCGTTGAGGGACTAGCGGCTCAAGAGACCCAGTACTTC
>TRBJ1-2|TRBV7-9|.|few
CASSFEGFYGYTF
TGTGCCAGCAGCTTTGAAGGTTTCTATGGCTACACCTTC
>TRBJ2-6|TRBV12-3/TRBV12-4|TRBD1|few
CASSTGTGGSGANVLTF
TGTGCCAGCAGTACCGGGACAGGGGGCTCGGGGGCCAACGTCCTGACTTTC
>TRBJ2-6|TRBV28|.|.
CASRHRESGANVLTF
TGTGCCAGCAGGCATAGGGAGTCTGGGGCCAACGTCCTGACTTTC
>TRBJ2-2|TRBV20-1|.|.
CSARDMRLNTGELFF
TGCAGTGCTAGAGATATGCGACTGAACACCGGGGAGCTGTTTTTT
>TRBJ2-1|TRBV3-1|.|.
CASSQGVGFDYNEQFF
TGTGCCAGCAGCCAAGGAGTTGGATTCGACTACAATGAGCAGTTCTTC
>TRBJ1-6|TRBV20-1|.|.
CSAMERPSSYNSPLHF
TGCAGTGCTATGGAGCGGCCGAGCTCCTATAATTCACCCCTCCACTTT
>TRBJ1-2|TRBV2|.|.
CASSEGLALPNYGYTF
TGTGCCAGCAGTGAGGGGTTGGCTTTACCTAACTATGGCTACACCTTC
>TRBJ2-3|TRBV6-5|TRBD2|.
CASSPAPSSGITGDTQYF
TGTGCCAGCAGTCCCGCACCCTCTAGCGGGATAACAGGGGATACGCAGTATTTT
>TRBJ1-4|TRBV6-6|.|.
CASSAQLREKLFF
TGTGCCAGCAGTGCCCAGCTGAGAGAAAAACTGTTTTTT
>TRBJ1-6|TRBV12-3/TRBV12-4|TRBD1|.
CASSLDRGNSPIHF
TGTGCCAGCAGTCTGGACAGGGGTAATTCACCCATCCACTTT
>TRBJ1-5|TRBV15|.|once
CATSRDRARNQPQHF
TGTGCCACCAGCAGAGACAGGGCGAGAAATCAGCCCCAGCATTTT
>TRBJ1-2|TRBV6-4|TRBD1|few
CASSVSGQTFYGYTF
TGTGCCAGCAGTGTTTCGGGACAGACTTTCTATGGCTACACCTTC
>TRBJ2-3|TRBV28|TRBD2|few
CASGLATSTDTQYF
TGTGCCAGCGGACTAGCGACTAGCACAGATACGCAGTATTTT
>TRBJ1-3|TRBV6-5|.|few
CASRPGGNSGNTIYF
TGTGCCAGCAGACCGGGAGGGAACTCTGGAAACACCATATATTTT
>TRBJ2-3|TRBV7-2|TRBD2|.
CASSLQRAGEGMNTQYF
TGTGCCAGCAGCTTACAACGAGCGGGAGAGGGGATGAATACGCAGTATTTT
>TRBJ1-5|TRBV12-3/TRBV12-4|.|.
CASNTSRPKCQLQHF
TGTGCCAGCAATACCTCGCGGCCCAAATGTCAGCTCCAGCATTTT
>TRBJ2-3|TRBV5-1|TRBD1|.
CASSLAGGAKTDTQYF
TGCGCCAGCAGCTTGGCAGGGGGCGCTAAGACAGATACGCAGTATTTT
>TRBJ2-3|TRBV3-1|TRBD1|.
CASRDGTVSTDTQYF
TGTGCCAGCAGGGACGGGACAGTTAGCACAGATACGCAGTATTTT
>TRBJ1-1|TRBV6-6|.|few
CASSTGILKNTEAFF
TGTGCCAGCAGTACAGGGATCCTAAAGAACACTGAAGCTTTCTTT
>TRBJ2-7|TRBV7-2|.|.
CASSVATGKRSISEQYF
TGTGCCAGCAGCGTAGCTACCGGAAAGAGGTCCATATCCGAGCAGTACTTC
>TRBJ1-5|TRBV20-1|.|once
CSAPAENQPQHF
TGCAGTGCACCGGCGGAGAATCAGCCCCAGCATTTT
>TRBJ1-1|TRBV20-1|.|.
CSASAGGNTEAFF
TGCAGTGCTAGTGCGGGGGGGAACACTGAAGCTTTCTTT
>TRBJ2-7|TRBV7-2|.|.
CASSLSSDSLLTAYEQYF
TGTGCCAGCAGCCTCTCCTCGGACAGCCTTCTTACGGCCTACGAGCAGTACTTC
>TRBJ2-3|TRBV3-1|.|.
CASSQDPIVADTQYF
TGTGCCAGCAGCCAAGATCCCATAGTAGCAGATACGCAGTATTTT
>TRBJ1-6|TRBV6-1|TRBD1|few
CASSRDRVKDHNSPLHF
TGTGCCAGCAGCAGGGACAGGGTAAAAGATCATAATTCACCCCTCCACTTT
>TRBJ2-7|TRBV12-3/TRBV12-4|.|few
CASSLVANYEQYF
TGTGCCAGCAGTTTAGTTGCCAACTACGAGCAGTACTTC
>TRBJ2-1|TRBV5-5|.|.
CASSLERGDQGQFF
TGTGCCAGCAGCTTGGAAAGGGGGGACCAGGGGCAGTTCTTC
>TRBJ1-3|TRBV6-6|TRBD1|few
CASSGQGPSSSGNTIYF
TGTGCCAGCAGCGGACAGGGGCCCTCGAGCTCTGGAAACACCATATATTTT
>TRBJ2-2|TRBV12-3/TRBV12-4|.|.
CASTLFSANTGELFF
TGTGCCAGCACCCTTTTTTCGGCGAACACCGGGGAGCTGTTTTTT
>TRBJ2-7|TRBV11-2|.|few
CASSLDPSFYEQYF
TGTGCCAGCAGCTTAGACCCTAGTTTCTACGAGCAGTACTTC
>TRBJ2-5|TRBV12-3/TRBV12-4|.|.
CASSKTGQETQYF
TGTGCCAGCAGCAAGACAGGCCAAGAGACCCAGTACTTC